This T cell receptor beta chain originates from a study of CD8 T cells in ankylosing spondylitis. Study-wide results and limits: Typical of ankylosing spondylitis blood, it appeared, was a TCR beta motif of fewer than 10 highly homologous variants.

Germline lookup yields CDR1 SGHTA and CDR2 FQGNSA. Trimming removed 8 bases from V and 1 base from J, with 12 bases in between. The CDR3 is made up of 13 amino acids. Preparation of TCR beta libraries was done by quantitative 5'-RACE with molecular barcodes. MiXCR, applied by TCRdb to the 5' RACE reads, yields one record per CDR3 protein. The sample shows about 480,000 distinct CDR3 sequences, 15% to 20% of them seen only once. On this clonotype: Its antigen is not known.

This TCR came from a male donor with ankylosing spondylitis. The sequencing input was blood, either unsorted or a sorted T cell fraction (not recorded which). The chain couples TRBV7-2 to TRBJ2-7; D is unresolved. CDR3 loop: CASAVSRSYEQYF. The DNA of the CDR3 is TGTGCCAGCGCCGTGTCGAGATCCTACGAGCAGTACTTC.